This T cell receptor beta chain emerged from a study of cytomegalovirus exposure and HLA in healthy donors. Healthy bone marrow donors supplied every sample. PCR primers comprised 60 Vbeta and 13 Jbeta primers. Produced via immunoSEQ multiplex PCR; TCRdb's table is partial and in-frame only. The sample contains approximately 170,000 clones, 76% of which appear only once. CDR1 and CDR2 from the germline V gene are ENHRY and SYGVKD. V shed 4 bases and J 4 bases; nucleotides not matched to a gene: 9. The CDR3 is 15 residues long. The sequenced sample was PBMCs. The sequence came from a female donor in good health and CMV-seronegative. The rearrangement uses TRBV10-3 and TRBJ1-1; 7 bases align to TRBD1. Written as DNA, the CDR3 is TGTGCCATCAGTGCTTCTACAGGGGTGGTCACTGAAGCTTTCTTT. Amino acids: CAISASTGVVTEAFF.